A selection of T cell receptor beta chains follows, all from one sample in a study of OX40 agonist ivuxolimab in advanced cancers. The data were produced by immunoSEQ multiplex PCR, yet TCRdb's version contains in-frame clones alone and is incomplete. The sample lists 95,000 to 150,000 clones; roughly 92% were seen once. The material sequenced was CD4+ or CD8+ T cells sorted from blood, taken in a trial of the OX40 agonist ivuxolimab. Receptors were obtained from an adult with an advanced solid tumor such as melanoma, head and neck, liver or kidney cancer. Each CDR3 is given with its conserved first and last residue. The D gene is left open where the match is weak. Rows give clone size only sometimes, using once, few, many, or a class for an expanded clone.

CDR3nt	CDR3aa	len	d_gene	abundance	v_gene	j_gene
TGCGCCAGCAGCACTTCCGGGACAGGGAACAACGAGCAGTACTTC	CASSTSGTGNNEQYF	15	TRBD1	-	TRBV5-1	TRBJ2-7
TGTGCCAGCACCCAGAGGGGACTAGCAGCCAAAAACATTCAGTACTTC	CASTQRGLAAKNIQYF	16	TRBD2	-	TRBV28	TRBJ2-4
TGTGCCAGCAGCCCCCGACTAGCTGATTACAATGAGCAGTTCTTC	CASSPRLADYNEQFF	15	TRBD2	-	TRBV7-9	TRBJ2-1
TGTGCCAGCACCCGGACAGGGATGAATGAGCAGTTCTTC	CASTRTGMNEQFF	13	TRBD1	-	TRBV27	TRBJ2-1
TGTGCCTGGAGTGTACTAGAACCAAACAATGAGCAGTTCTTC	CAWSVLEPNNEQFF	14	-	-	TRBV30	TRBJ2-1
TGTGCCAGCAGTGAGGGGACAGGGTGGCTTAGTGAAAAACTGTTTTTT	CASSEGTGWLSEKLFF	16	TRBD1	-	TRBV25-1	TRBJ1-4
TGTGCCTGGACTAGGGCAGGGGGCTACGAGCAGTACTTC	CAWTRAGGYEQYF	13	TRBD1	-	TRBV30	TRBJ2-7
TGTGCCAGCTCACCACCGGGCGGAGGAAACACCATATATTTT	CASSPPGGGNTIYF	14	-	-	TRBV18	TRBJ1-3
TGTGCCAGCAGCTTATTTCCTAGCGGGATCCCCGGGGAGCTGTTTTTT	CASSLFPSGIPGELFF	16	TRBD2	-	TRBV7-3	TRBJ2-2
TGTGCCAGCAAGAGCGGACTAGCGGGAGCCTACGAGCAGTACTTC	CASKSGLAGAYEQYF	15	TRBD2	once	TRBV27	TRBJ2-7
TGTGCCAGCAGTCCTCAAGGCCGGAGCATAATTCCCGATGAGCAGTTCTTC	CASSPQGRSIIPDEQFF	17	-	-	TRBV27	TRBJ2-1
TGTGCCAGTAGTATAGGCCTGACTAGCCGGGCCTACAATGAGCAGTTCTTC	CASSIGLTSRAYNEQFF	17	TRBD2	-	TRBV19	TRBJ2-1
TGCAGCGTTGGACTAGCCTACGAGCAGTACTTC	CSVGLAYEQYF	11	-	-	TRBV29-1	TRBJ2-7
TGTGCCAGCAGACCCGGACAGGGGGCAGGCGGGGAGCTGTTTTTT	CASRPGQGAGGELFF	15	TRBD1	-	TRBV7-6	TRBJ2-2
TGTGCCAGCAGCCCTCTCTCTCCGACGGGTGGAAACACCATATATTTT	CASSPLSPTGGNTIYF	16	-	-	TRBV7-6	TRBJ1-3
TGTGCCAGCAGCTTGCCCCCAGTGTCTGGAAACACCATATATTTT	CASSLPPVSGNTIYF	15	-	-	TRBV5-8	TRBJ1-3
TGTGCCAGCAGTTACCCGACAGGCGACTCTGGAAACACCATATATTTT	CASSYPTGDSGNTIYF	16	-	once	TRBV27	TRBJ1-3
TGTGCCAGCTCTGGGACTAGCGTGGCCGGGGAGCTGTTTTTT	CASSGTSVAGELFF	14	TRBD2	-	TRBV18	TRBJ2-2
TGTGCCAGCAGCCTAAGACGGAGGGGCGGACAGTTCTACGAGCAGTACTTC	CASSLRRRGGQFYEQYF	17	-	-	TRBV27	TRBJ2-7
TGTGCCAGCAGTGTCCCGGGACAGGGAACAGATACGCAGTATTTT	CASSVPGQGTDTQYF	15	TRBD1	-	TRBV25-1	TRBJ2-3
TGTGCCTGGAGTAGGGTTAGGGGGGCGTTCAGCACTGAAGCTTTCTTT	CAWSRVRGAFSTEAFF	16	-	-	TRBV30	TRBJ1-1
TGTGCCAGCAGTAAGGGAGTCGGCACAGATACGCAGTATTTT	CASSKGVGTDTQYF	14	-	once	TRBV5-4	TRBJ2-3
TGTGCCAGTACCCCCCTTCCGGGACAGGGAGGGTTGCCCCAGCATTTT	CASTPLPGQGGLPQHF	16	TRBD1	-	TRBV19	TRBJ1-5
TGTGCCAGCAGTCCGGATGAGGTGGGACTCCACACTACCTCCTACAATGAGCAGTTCTTC	CASSPDEVGLHTTSYNEQFF	20	-	-	TRBV27	TRBJ2-1
TGTGCCAGCAGCTTCAGCGAGGGGAATGAGCAGTTCTTC	CASSFSEGNEQFF	13	-	-	TRBV11-2	TRBJ2-1
TGTGCCAGCAGACTGGACTGGGGTGAAGCTTTCTTT	CASRLDWGEAFF	12	-	-	TRBV5-6	TRBJ1-1
TGTGCCAGCAGCCAGTGGACCCTTGTCACCGGGGAGCTGTTTTTT	CASSQWTLVTGELFF	15	-	-	TRBV7-2	TRBJ2-2
TGTGCCAGCAGCTTACGAGAGACCCCCTACAATGAGCAGTTCTTC	CASSLRETPYNEQFF	15	-	-	TRBV11-2	TRBJ2-1
TGTGCCAGCAGTGAATGGGGCACAGGGCGGTACGAGCAGTACTTC	CASSEWGTGRYEQYF	15	-	-	TRBV25-1	TRBJ2-7
TGTGCCAGCAGCCTAAGGACGGGGGATAGCAATCAGCCCCAGCATTTT	CASSLRTGDSNQPQHF	16	-	-	TRBV5-6	TRBJ1-5
TGTGCCAGCAGCTTAGCTTACAGGGGAAATCAGCCCCAGCATTTT	CASSLAYRGNQPQHF	15	TRBD1	-	TRBV7-2	TRBJ1-5
TGTGCCAGTAGTATCCTTTCTTCGAGCATGAGCGATGGCTACACCTTC	CASSILSSSMSDGYTF	16	-	few	TRBV19	TRBJ1-2
TGTGCCAGCGCTAGCCTATATCCCTCTTACAATGAGCAGTTCTTC	CASASLYPSYNEQFF	15	-	once	TRBV27	TRBJ2-1
TGTGCTAGTGGCGTGGAAGGGAATGAAAAACTGTTTTTT	CASGVEGNEKLFF	13	-	-	TRBV12-5	TRBJ1-4
TGTGCCAGCAGCTTAATGGGCGGGACAGGGGGCACCGGGGAGCTGTTTTTT	CASSLMGGTGGTGELFF	17	TRBD1	-	TRBV7-8	TRBJ2-2
TGTGCCAGCAGCTTTCAAGATACGCAGTATTTT	CASSFQDTQYF	11	-	few	TRBV7-6	TRBJ2-3
TGTGCCAGTAGTGGCCAGGGGCGGATGAAAGCTTTCTTT	CASSGQGRMKAFF	13	-	-	TRBV19	TRBJ1-1
TGTGCCAGCAGCGCAGACTCGCGGCCTGCCTACGAGCAGTACTTC	CASSADSRPAYEQYF	15	-	few	TRBV9	TRBJ2-7
TGCAGCGTTGGGTCTGGTAACACTGAAGCTTTCTTT	CSVGSGNTEAFF	12	-	-	TRBV29-1	TRBJ1-1
TGTGCCAGCAGCCCCGGGACTAGCGTGGAGACCCAGTACTTC	CASSPGTSVETQYF	14	TRBD2	-	TRBV6-5	TRBJ2-5
TGTGCCAGTAGCGGGACCTACACAGATACGCAGTATTTT	CASSGTYTDTQYF	13	TRBD2	-	TRBV6-1	TRBJ2-3
TGTGCCAGTAGGGACAGGAAAGTGAGTCAGCCCCAGCATTTT	CASRDRKVSQPQHF	14	TRBD1	-	TRBV19	TRBJ1-5
TGTGCCAGCAGAGTGGGAGCAGGAGGGGCCAACGTCCTGACTTTC	CASRVGAGGANVLTF	15	-	-	TRBV5-4	TRBJ2-6